This paragraph covers one T cell receptor (beta chain) sequence. Its antigen is not identified. This sample was included in a study of T cell responses to AZD1222 COVID-19 vaccine. Study-wide results and limits: At baseline, just 6 or 7 AZD1222 recipients tested seropositive. Spike-wide coverage was observed for vaccine-associated CD4 TCRs, with dominant responses at 160-218 and 743-854. Most donors were white British, females outnumbered males, and clonal diversity was possibly underestimated.

Clones were read by immunoSEQ multiplex PCR, and TCRdb kept only the in-frame ones, dropping some. The sample consists of more than 90,000 clones, about 89% of them appearing once. V was clipped by 1 base and J by 4 bases, with 7 bases between them. Germline CDR1 is LNHDA and CDR2 is SQIVND (reference sequence). CDR3 length: 13 amino acids. The rearrangement uses TRBV19 and TRBJ1-1; D not certain. This specimen consisted of peripheral blood, obtained 28 days after the second AZD1222 dose. This clonotype was obtained from an adult who received the AZD1222 COVID-19 vaccine. CDR3 DNA: TGTGCCAGTAGTATAGTGGTTCGCACTGAAGCTTTCTTT. Its protein product is CASSIVVRTEAFF.